One and the same sample provided the 11 T cell receptor beta chains below, sequenced in a study of T cell changes during pregnancy in multiple sclerosis. Only in-frame clones appear in the TCRdb table, and some are missing; sequencing was by immunoSEQ multiplex PCR. Of over 35,000 clones in the sample, nearly 90% were seen once. Here the sequenced sample was CD4+ T cells from peripheral blood mononuclear cells, taken in the second trimester of pregnancy. The origin of the receptors is a female donor with multiple sclerosis, enrolled in a pregnancy study.

The chain carries TRBV29-1 and TRBJ2-7; D unresolved. The CDR3 extends over 14 amino acids. Per germline, CDR1 SQVTM and CDR2 ANQGSEA. V dropped 4 bases and J dropped 0 bases, with 13 bases sitting between them. This CDR3 reads CSVGRQSSSYEQYF. In nucleotides, the CDR3 is TGCAGCGTTGGCAGGCAGTCAAGCTCCTACGAGCAGTACTTC.

This chain uses TRBV28 with TRBJ1-5, with a weak D call TRBD1 (5 bases). There are 14 residues in the CDR3. Germline CDR1 reads MDHEN; CDR2 reads SYDVKM. Trimming pared 3 bases from V and 1 base from J, leaving 7 bases between. This CDR3 is CASSFRGSNQPQHF. The CDR3 coding sequence is TGTGCCAGCAGTTTTCGGGGGAGCAATCAGCCCCAGCATTTT.

V usage is TRBV19 and J usage is TRBJ2-1; 10 nucleotides match TRBD2. The CDR3 has 18 residues. The V and J ends lost 3 bases and 8 bases, in that order; junction bases with no gene match: 16. Per the germline V gene, CDR1 is LNHDA and CDR2 is SQIVND (reference sequence). The CDR3 nucleotides are TGTGCCAGTAGTATTGGTGGGACTAGCGTTCGGTATTTCGATGAGCAGTTCTTC. Amino acid sequence: CASSIGGTSVRYFDEQFF.

The chain has TRBV6-5 and TRBJ2-3; a possible D gene is TRBD2 (6 bases). CDR1 is MNHEY and CDR2 is SVGAGI in the germline V gene. The CDR3 length is 14 residues. V was shortened by 3 bases and J by 6 bases, with 13 bases between the two germline ends. The CDR3, as DNA: TGTGCCAGCAGTTATCAGGAGGGCCCCGATACGCAGTATTTT. Translated, it gives CASSYQEGPDTQYF.

This sequence joins TRBV19 and TRBJ2-7; TRBD1 matches at 8 bases. The V gene end was trimmed by 4 bases and the J gene end by 3 bases; junction bases not matched to a gene: 11. Germline loops: CDR1 LNHDA, CDR2 SQIVND (reference sequence). The CDR3 loop spans 16 amino acids. Written as DNA, the CDR3 is TGTGCCAGTAGTAGCCTTGGGTCAGGGGGCCTCTACGAGCAGTACTTC. Amino acids: CASSSLGSGGLYEQYF.

In its sample, this clone was seen once. The rearrangement joins TRBV7-9 to TRBJ1-4; 7 nucleotides align to TRBD1. The J segment lost 0 bases and the V segment lost 5 bases, leaving 12 bases of the junction unmatched. This CDR3 comprises 18 residues. Looked up from germline, CDR1 is SEHNR and CDR2 is FQNEAQ (reference sequence). DNA of the CDR3: TGTGCCAGCAGCGCCAAACAGGGGCTTAGGGCAACTAATGAAAAACTGTTTTTT. Translating it yields CASSAKQGLRATNEKLFF.

The rearrangement links TRBV7-9 to TRBJ1-2; TRBD1 matches at 9 bases. Germline V CDR1 and CDR2: SEHNR, FQNEAQ (reference sequence). The CDR3 runs 14 residues. V shed 0 bases and J 4 bases; nucleotides not matched to a gene: 0. This CDR3 is CASSLAGQGYGYTF. The CDR3, as DNA: TGTGCCAGCAGCTTAGCGGGACAGGGCTATGGCTACACCTTC.

The V gene is TRBV19, the J gene TRBJ2-5, with 8 bases that match TRBD2. The CDR3 has 14 amino acids. The V gene's germline CDR1 is LNHDA and CDR2 SQIVND (reference sequence). V trimming: 4 bases; J trimming: 3 bases; junction bases outside the gene matches: 4. The CDR3: CASSKLAEEETQYF. The CDR3 DNA reads TGTGCCAGTAGTAAACTAGCGGAGGAAGAGACCCAGTACTTC.

The chain has TRBV7-2 and TRBJ1-5; 11 bases are shared with TRBD1. Germline V gene data show CDR1 as SGHTA and CDR2 as FQGNSA. Trimming at V came to 1 base and at J to 11 bases, leaving 7 bases not matched to a gene. The CDR3 sequence is 15 residues long. This CDR3 is CASSLGTGGPSSQHF. CDR3 nucleotides: TGTGCCAGCAGCTTAGGGACAGGGGGCCCCTCCTCCCAGCATTTT.

The chain recombines TRBV19 with TRBJ1-1; 7 bases line up with TRBD1. V dropped 3 bases and J dropped 2; count of bases not matched to a gene: 21. This CDR3 spans 20 amino acids. Germline-derived CDR1 and CDR2 are LNHDA and SQIVND (reference sequence). The CDR3 coding sequence is TGTGCCAGTAGTATTTCGATGAAGGGACAGATTTATAATTTCAACACTGAAGCTTTCTTT. Protein sequence: CASSISMKGQIYNFNTEAFF.

V gene TRBV29-1 combines with J gene TRBJ2-5, with a possible D match to TRBD1 (6 bases). The germline CDR1 and CDR2 sequences are SQVTM and ANQGSEA. This CDR3 is 13 amino acids long. Trimming stripped 5 bases from V and 4 bases from J, with 14 bases between. CDR3 region: CSVRRTERETQYF. Written as DNA, the CDR3 is TGCAGCGTTAGACGGACAGAACGAGAGACCCAGTACTTC.